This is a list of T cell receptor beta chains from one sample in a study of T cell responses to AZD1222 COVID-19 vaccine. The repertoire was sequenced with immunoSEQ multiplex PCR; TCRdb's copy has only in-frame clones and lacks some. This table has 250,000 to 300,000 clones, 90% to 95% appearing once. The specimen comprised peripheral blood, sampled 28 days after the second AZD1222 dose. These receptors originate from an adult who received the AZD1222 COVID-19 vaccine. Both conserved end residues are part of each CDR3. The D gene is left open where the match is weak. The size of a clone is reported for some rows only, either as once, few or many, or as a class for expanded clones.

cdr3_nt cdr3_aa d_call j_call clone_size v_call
TGTGCCAGCAGCTTTTCGAGGGGGCGTATCGGCACTGAAGCTTTCTTT CASSFSRGRIGTEAFF TRBD1 TRBJ1-1 few TRBV7-6
TGTGCCAGCAGCGCTTGGGGATCGCCTGGAAACACCATATATTTT CASSAWGSPGNTIYF - TRBJ1-3 once TRBV9
TGTGCCAGCTCACCACCGGGGAGGGTGAACACTGAAGCTTTCTTT CASSPPGRVNTEAFF - TRBJ1-1 - TRBV18
TGTGCCAGCAGCCAAGAGGGACGGTCTGAAGCTTTCTTT CASSQEGRSEAFF - TRBJ1-1 - TRBV3-1/TRBV3-2
TGTGCCAGCAGCTTAGGTCACGGCTCTGCCTACGAGCAGTACTTC CASSLGHGSAYEQYF - TRBJ2-7 - TRBV11-1
TGTGCCAGCAGCCGGTACTCTGGAAACACCATATATTTT CASSRYSGNTIYF - TRBJ1-3 - TRBV28
TGTGCCAGCAGTCTAGTCGGGACAGACTCCTACGAGCAGTACTTC CASSLVGTDSYEQYF TRBD1 TRBJ2-7 once TRBV2
TGTGCCAGCTCACCGGCAGGCGACAATCAGCCCCAGCATTTT CASSPAGDNQPQHF - TRBJ1-5 - TRBV18
TGCGCCAGCAGCCTAAACATTCGGACGGCGGGTCTATCACCCCTCCACTTT CASSLNIRTAGLSPLHF - TRBJ1-6 - TRBV5-1
TGTGCCAGCAGCGATGAAGGGGGCCTACAGCCCCAGCATTTT CASSDEGGLQPQHF TRBD1 TRBJ1-5 - TRBV7-9
TGTGCCAGCAGCTTAGCGTTCCCAGGGGATACGCAGTATTTT CASSLAFPGDTQYF - TRBJ2-3 - TRBV7-2
TGTGCCAGCAGTTTAGGGGGGGCCGGGGAGCTGTTTTTT CASSLGGAGELFF TRBD2 TRBJ2-2 - TRBV27
TGTGCCAGCAGCGTAGCTGGCATGGGGATCACCGGGGAGCTGTTTTTT CASSVAGMGITGELFF - TRBJ2-2 once TRBV9
TGTGCCTGGAGGGACAGTTACTCCTACGAGCAGTACTTC CAWRDSYSYEQYF - TRBJ2-7 - TRBV30
TGTGCCAGCAGCCAAGACGGGCACGAGCAGTACTTC CASSQDGHEQYF - TRBJ2-7 - TRBV3-1/TRBV3-2
TGCAGTGCTAGTTCCCCGAGGCCGGAAACCGGGGAGCTGTTTTTT CSASSPRPETGELFF - TRBJ2-2 - TRBV20-1
TGTGCCAGCAGTCCCCAGACAAGGACAGGGGGCTGGTCTAATGAAAAACTGTTTTTT CASSPQTRTGGWSNEKLFF TRBD1 TRBJ1-4 - TRBV6-6
TGTGCCAGCGTTTTGGGAGCAAAGTACTATGGCTACACCTTC CASVLGAKYYGYTF - TRBJ1-2 - TRBV6-5
TGTGCCAGCTCACCCCGGGGCTCCCACTACGAGCAGTACTTC CASSPRGSHYEQYF - TRBJ2-7 few TRBV18
TGTGCCAGCAGGCAGACAGGGAGAAAGAACGAGCAGTACTTC CASRQTGRKNEQYF TRBD1 TRBJ2-7 once TRBV5-6
TGTGCCAGCAGTTTACCCGACGGTCCCCGTCTATATTTT CASSLPDGPRLYF - TRBJ1-3 - TRBV28
TGCGCCAGCAGCTTAACAGGGGGCAATGAGCAGTTCTTC CASSLTGGNEQFF TRBD1 TRBJ2-1 - TRBV5-1
TGCGCCAGCAGCCAAGGGACCGGGATGGGCTACACCTTC CASSQGTGMGYTF - TRBJ1-2 - TRBV5-1
TGCGCCAGCAGCCCGGGACTAGCGGGGGGGACCGATGAGCAGTTCTTC CASSPGLAGGTDEQFF TRBD2 TRBJ2-1 - TRBV5-1
TGTGCCAGCCGCGTCGGGTCGAACACTGAAGCTTTCTTT CASRVGSNTEAFF - TRBJ1-1 - TRBV5-6
TGTGCCAGCAGTTTTGCAGGGTATGGCTACACCTTC CASSFAGYGYTF - TRBJ1-2 - TRBV12-3/TRBV12-4
TGTGCCAGCTCCAAAGGGGGGGAAAGCTACGAGCAGTACTTC CASSKGGESYEQYF - TRBJ2-7 - TRBV28
TGCAGCGTGAGGCAGGGGAGGGGAGCTGGGGAGCTGTTTTTT CSVRQGRGAGELFF - TRBJ2-2 - TRBV29-1
TGTGCCAGTAGTCTCTCCCCCGGGACAGTTTATGGCTACACCTTC CASSLSPGTVYGYTF TRBD1 TRBJ1-2 few TRBV19
TGCGCCAGCAGCCAAGGGGTAGCGGGAGGGCCGGTCACTAGCACAGATACGCAGTATTTT CASSQGVAGGPVTSTDTQYF TRBD2 TRBJ2-3 - TRBV4-1
TGTGCCAGCAGTTTTGAACTGAAGGGGCTAGCGGGAGGGCCTGGGTCTTACGAGCAGTACTTC CASSFELKGLAGGPGSYEQYF TRBD2 TRBJ2-7 - TRBV28
TGCAGTGCTAGTGAAGGGGTCTCCTACAATGAGCAGTTCTTC CSASEGVSYNEQFF - TRBJ2-1 - TRBV20-1
TGTGCCAGCAGTCCAAGCAACGAGCAGTACTTC CASSPSNEQYF - TRBJ2-7 - TRBV2
TGTGCCAGCAGTTTACCGGGACAGGGAGCGGATGGCTACACCTTC CASSLPGQGADGYTF TRBD1 TRBJ1-2 - TRBV28
TGTGCCAGCCTATTCAGGGGCACAAATACGCAGTATTTT CASLFRGTNTQYF - TRBJ2-3 - TRBV19
TGTGCCAGCTCACCGGGGACCCGCTATGAAAAACTGTTTTTT CASSPGTRYEKLFF - TRBJ1-4 - TRBV18
TGTGCCAGCAGCTCCCGGGACAGGGTATTAACTAATGAAAAACTGTTTTTT CASSSRDRVLTNEKLFF TRBD1 TRBJ1-4 - TRBV5-5
TGTGCCAGCAGTTTCGGACGAGGGGGCTACACCTTC CASSFGRGGYTF - TRBJ1-2 once TRBV28
TGTGCCAGCAGCCAATTTGTGGGAGGCTCCTACGAGCAGTACTTC CASSQFVGGSYEQYF - TRBJ2-7 - TRBV3-1/TRBV3-2
TGTGCCAGCAGCTTATCCCCCGGCGGGACCTACGAGCAGTACTTC CASSLSPGGTYEQYF - TRBJ2-7 - TRBV7-2
TGTGCCATCAGTGAGTCTCGTGGGGGACAGGGGGCGCGAGGCTACACCTTC CAISESRGGQGARGYTF TRBD1 TRBJ1-2 - TRBV10-3
TGCGCCAGCAGCGCGACAGGGGGCGCGGGGACGGATTCACCCCTCCACTTT CASSATGGAGTDSPLHF TRBD1 TRBJ1-6 once TRBV5-1